The 12 T cell receptor beta chains listed next were all sequenced from one sample in a study of T cells in Graves' hyperthyroidism and ophthalmopathy. Amplified regions were TCR beta CDR3 sequences from RNA transcripts. The primer set for the first-round RT-PCR of the TCR CDR3 was HTBI. In TCRdb, the multiplex PCR reads were re-called with MiXCR into one record per CDR3 protein. Among hundreds of thousands of distinct CDR3 sequences listed, about 15% were seen once. Sequencing was carried out using blood. Source of these receptors: a woman under 40 with Graves' hyperthyroidism that later progressed to Graves' ophthalmopathy.

A few counts support this clonotype. The J gene is TRBJ1-2, the V gene TRBV29-1; D uncertain. CDR1 and CDR2 from the germline V gene are SQVTM and ANQGSEA. This CDR3 comprises 14 residues. The germline V and J ends were trimmed by 4 bases and 3 bases, with 15 bases remaining between them. CDR3 protein: CSVVPRLMDYGYTF. For the CDR3, the DNA is TGCAGCGTTGTCCCTAGATTAATGGACTATGGCTACACCTTC. Full variable domain (remainder filled in from reference TRBV29-1 and TRBJ1-2): SAVISQKPSRDICQRGTSLTIQCQVDSQVTMMFWYRQQPGQSLTLIATANQGSEATYESGFVIDKFPISRPNLTFSTLTVSNMSPEDSSIYLCSVVPRLMDYGYTFGSGTRLTVV.

This clonotype appeared many times. This rearrangement joins TRBV30 to TRBJ1-1, with TRBD1 as a possible D gene (5 bases). V was shortened by 4 bases and J by 5 bases, with 23 bases between the two germline ends. The CDR3 totals 16 residues. CDR1 and CDR2 (germline): GTSNPN, SVGIG (reference sequence). In nucleotides, the CDR3 is TGTGCCTGGACCCCGGTCGGAGGTCCGGGGGGAACTGAAGCTTTCTTT. This codes for CAWTPVGGPGGTEAFF.

In this sample, this clonotype turned up many times. This chain links TRBV9 with TRBJ2-7, with 11 bases aligning to TRBD2. The CDR3 spans 15 residues. Per germline, CDR1 SGDLS and CDR2 YYNGEE. Trimming took 7 bases from V and 3 from J; bases not matched to a gene: 9. DNA of the CDR3: TGTGCCAGCTCTGTAACTAGCGGGAGTTACTACGAGCAGTACTTC. Encoded protein: CASSVTSGSYYEQYF.

The table lists this clonotype with many counts. The genes are TRBV11-2 and TRBJ2-7, with TRBD1 matching over 7 bases. J lost 9 bases, V lost 5 bases, and 10 bases had no gene match. Germline values: CDR1 SGHAT, CDR2 FQNNGV. This CDR3 is 13 amino acids long. The CDR3 DNA reads TGTGCCAGCAGCCCGGACAGGCCCACAGGGCAGTACTTC. The encoded protein is CASSPDRPTGQYF.

V and J are TRBV6-6 and TRBJ2-1, with 9 bases fitting TRBD1. The J segment lost 0 bases and the V segment lost 2 bases, leaving 8 bases of the junction unmatched. This CDR3 comprises 18 residues. Germline V gene data show CDR1 as MNHNY and CDR2 as SVGAGI (reference sequence). CDR3 nucleotides: TGTGCCAGCAGTTACGACAGGGGGGGATTGAGCTCCTACAATGAGCAGTTCTTC. Amino acid sequence: CASSYDRGGLSSYNEQFF.

This clonotype was seen ten or more times. The chain employs TRBV30 and TRBJ2-2, with D perhaps being TRBD1 or TRBD2 (5 bases each). The CDR3 extends over 17 amino acids. Trimming pared 0 bases from V and 2 bases from J, leaving 16 bases between. The germline V gene has CDR1 GTSNPN and CDR2 SVGIG (reference sequence). The CDR3 bases are TGTGCCTGGAGTGTGGGGGTTTCGGGCCTTAACACCGGGGAGCTGTTTTTT. It encodes CAWSVGVSGLNTGELFF.

Turning to this clonotype: Possible read error: a much larger clone is one base away. The chain carries TRBV9 and TRBJ1-3; D not certain. The CDR3 loop spans 13 amino acids. Per germline, CDR1 SGDLS and CDR2 YYNGEE. The CDR3 nucleotides are TGTGCCAGAAGCGTACCGTTTGGAAACACCATATATTTT. Amino acid sequence: CARSVPFGNTIYF.

This clonotype was observed at least ten times. The chain links TRBV12-5 to TRBJ2-2; D unresolved. Germline V gene data show CDR1 as LGHNT and CDR2 as FRNRAP. The CDR3 is 15 amino acids. V was clipped by 2 bases and J by 6 bases, with 13 bases between them. CDR3 sequence (DNA): TGTGCTAGTGGTTTGACCCAATACGGCCCCGGGGAGCTGTTTTTT. It yields the protein CASGLTQYGPGELFF.

The rearrangement links TRBV27 to TRBJ1-2; tentative D call: TRBD1 (6 bases). The CDR3 runs 13 residues. Germline-derived CDR1 and CDR2 are MNHEY and SMNVEV (reference sequence). Trimming cost V 7 bases and J 4 bases, with 13 bases left between them. The CDR3 DNA reads TGTGCCAGCACTGCAGGGGTCGGCTATGGCTACACCTTC. It encodes CASTAGVGYGYTF.

The sample holds many counts of this clonotype. V gene TRBV7-3 combines with J gene TRBJ1-1; D call uncertain. Germline CDR1 reads SGHTA; CDR2 reads FQGTGA. V lost 6 bases and J 0 bases, leaving 11 bases between the germline ends. CDR3 length equals 14 residues. The CDR3 sequence: CASRSDRLNTEAFF. CDR3 nucleotide sequence: TGTGCCAGCAGATCCGACCGTTTGAACACTGAAGCTTTCTTT.

This clonotype was picked up many times. The chain combines TRBV27 with TRBJ2-1; 12 bases are shared with TRBD2. In germline, CDR1 is MNHEY, CDR2 SMNVEV (reference sequence). The V gene end was trimmed by 4 bases and the J gene end by 7 bases; junction bases not matched to a gene: 11. The CDR3 is made up of 17 amino acids. The CDR3 protein is CASSSRLAGARSNEQFF. CDR3 DNA sequence: TGTGCCAGCAGTTCTAGACTAGCGGGAGCTCGGTCGAATGAGCAGTTCTTC.

On this clonotype: A much larger clone lies one base from this, so it may be a read error. The chain has TRBV6-5 and TRBJ1-5; D is uncertain. V was trimmed by 4 bases and J by 5 bases, leaving 30 bases between them. Germline CDR1 MNHEY, CDR2 SVGAGI. The CDR3 is 20 amino acids. The CDR3 protein is CASSLGPYGIPPQKHQPQHF. CDR3 nucleotides: TGTGCCAGCAGTTTAGGGCCGTACGGCATTCCCCCCCAGAAACATCAGCCCCAGCATTTT.